The clone carrying this T cell receptor (beta chain) was recorded a few times. Profiled with immunoSEQ multiplex PCR; TCRdb holds only in-frame clones, not every one. Of some 2.3 million clones listed, roughly 93% are singletons. This sample is drawn from a study of shared clonotypes between healthy human individuals. Looked up from germline, CDR1 is MDHEN and CDR2 is SYDVKM. CDR3 length: 11 amino acids. The ends were cut back, 8 bases at V and 7 bases at J, with 8 bases in the middle. This TCR was recovered from a man aged 18 to 30 in good health. Some clones in this sample may be carry-over from other donors' samples. Sequencing was carried out using naive CD4+ T cells from PBMCs. Documented subset: CD45RA+ positively selected. V usage is TRBV28 and J usage is TRBJ1-4; tentative D call: TRBD1 (5 bases). The CDR3 here is CASFDSEKLFF. The DNA for the CDR3 is TGTGCCAGCTTCGACAGTGAAAAACTGTTTTTT. Full variable domain (outside the CDR3, taken from reference TRBV28 and TRBJ1-4): DVKVTQSSRYLVKRTGEKVFLECVQDMDHENMFWYRQDPGLGLRLIYFSYDVKMKEKGDIPEGYSVSREKKERFSLILESASTNQTSMYLCASFDSEKLFFGSGTQLSVL.